Following are 26 T cell receptor beta chains from one sample sequenced in a study of T cells after yellow fever vaccination. TCRdb ran MiXCR on the 5' RACE reads and lists one entry per CDR3 protein. The sample contains roughly 120,000 distinct CDR3 sequences, 7.2% of which appear only once. Specimen: CD4+ T cells sorted from PBMCs, collected roughly 45 days after the first yellow fever vaccination. Receptor source: a man aged 18 to 30 who received the YFV17D yellow fever vaccine.

This clonotype was recorded many times. The gene calls are TRBV5-6 and TRBJ2-3; D possibly uses TRBD1 or TRBD2 (5 bases each). Deletions cut 4 bases from V and 4 bases from J, with 16 bases between. Germline V gene sequence: CDR1 SGHDT, CDR2 YYEEEE. CDR3 length: 15 amino acids. CDR3 coding DNA: TGTGCCAGCAGCCCGGGTTTCAGGGACGCAGATACGCAGTATTTT. This sequence encodes CASSPGFRDADTQYF.

This clonotype was found many times. CDR3 nucleotide sequence: TGTGCCAGCAGCCTGCAACCACAAGGCGCTGAAGCTTTCTTT. Translation gives CASSLQPQGAEAFF. The rearrangement links TRBV12-3 or TRBV12-4 to TRBJ1-1; D gene unclear. The CDR3 contains 14 residues. Between the trimmed V and J ends, which lost 6 bases and 6 bases, there was a span of 17 bases.

This clonotype was seen many times. The J gene is TRBJ1-5, the V gene TRBV6-1; D gene unclear. The length of the CDR3 is 13 residues. Deletions cut 7 bases from V and 1 base from J, with 8 bases between. In germline, CDR1 is MNHNS, CDR2 SASEGT. CDR3 sequence reads: CASTVVSNQPQHF. DNA of the CDR3: TGTGCCAGCACTGTGGTCAGCAATCAGCCCCAGCATTTT.

This clonotype was recorded at least ten times. The chain couples TRBV20-1 to TRBJ2-3; a possible D gene is TRBD2 (6 bases). This CDR3 contains 15 residues. Trimming cost V 0 bases and J 3 bases, with 13 bases left between them. Germline CDR1 reads DFQATT; CDR2 reads SNEGSKA (reference sequence). CDR3 DNA: TGCAGTGCTAGAGATCCTAGCGATATTACAGATACGCAGTATTTT. Translated: CSARDPSDITDTQYF.

The chain joins TRBV7-6 to TRBJ2-1, with a tentative D call TRBD2 (5 bases). This CDR3 comprises 16 residues. Germline V gives CDR1 SGHVS, CDR2 FNYEAQ. V shed 0 bases and J shed 0 bases, with 9 bases lying between them. In DNA, the CDR3 is TGTGCCAGCAGCTTAGCGCGGGCCAGCTCCTACAATGAGCAGTTCTTC. As protein: CASSLARASSYNEQFF.

This clonotype was detected many times. The V call is TRBV3-1, the J call TRBJ1-1; D gene unclear. With 1 base removed from V and 11 bases from J, the gap between germline ends came to 11 bases. Germline V CDR1 and CDR2: LGHDT, YNNKEL (reference sequence). This CDR3 has 12 residues. This CDR3 is CASSQGRGLAFF. The CDR3 DNA reads TGTGCCAGCAGCCAAGGTCGGGGTTTGGCTTTCTTT. Full variable domain (remainder filled in from reference TRBV3-1 and TRBJ1-1): DTAVSQTPKYLVTQMGNDKSIKCEQNLGHDTMYWYKQDSKKFLKIMFSYNNKELIINETVPNRFSPKSPDKAHLNLHINSLELGDSAVYFCASSQGRGLAFFGQGTRLTVV.

This clonotype was seen a handful of times. Germline and junction disagree at one end, which may indicate a read error. The V call is TRBV28, the J call TRBJ2-7; possible D gene TRBD2, 6 bases. CDR1 MDHEN and CDR2 SYDVKM come from the germline V gene. The CDR3 consists of 9 residues. CDR3 residues: CASSLRRDF. The CDR3 DNA is TGTGCCAGCAGTTTGAGGAGGGACTTC.

As to this clonotype: This may stem from a read error, because a much larger clone lies one nucleotide away. The J gene is TRBJ2-7, the V gene TRBV20-1; maybe TRBD1 (6 bases). This CDR3 region has 14 residues. Looked up from germline, CDR1 is DFQATT and CDR2 is SNEGSKA (reference sequence). As DNA, the CDR3 is TGCAGTGCTATCCGGGACACTGGCTCCTGCGAGCAGTACGTC. Translated: CSAIRDTGSCEQYV.

This clonotype was seen repeatedly, ten times or more. This chain connects TRBV7-9 to TRBJ1-2, with 8 bases that match TRBD1. Unmatched junction bases numbered 15, after V lost 5 bases and J lost 7 bases. Germline V CDR1 and CDR2: SEHNR, FQNEAQ (reference sequence). The CDR3 is made up of 16 amino acids. The CDR3 is CASSPPGDRGVSGYTF. The CDR3 DNA sequence: TGTGCCAGCAGCCCCCCAGGCGACAGGGGAGTTAGTGGCTACACCTTC.

The sample holds many counts of this clonotype. J is TRBJ1-5 and V is TRBV12-3 or TRBV12-4, with TRBD1 as a possible D gene (5 bases). Deletions cut 5 bases from V and 6 bases from J, with 11 bases between. This CDR3 spans 13 amino acids. CDR3 in amino acids: CASSQDMGQPQHF. The CDR3 DNA reads TGTGCCAGCAGTCAGGACATGGGTCAGCCCCAGCATTTT.

The sample holds many counts of this clonotype. This rearrangement joins TRBV7-2 to TRBJ1-2; D ambiguous. This CDR3 has 13 amino acids. Germline loops: CDR1 SGHTA, CDR2 FQGNSA. Deletions cut 4 bases from V and 4 bases from J, with 10 bases between. The chain's CDR3 is CASSSPRVYGYTF. CDR3 nucleotide sequence: TGTGCCAGCAGCTCCCCCCGGGTCTATGGCTACACCTTC.

This clonotype has at least ten counts. The chain carries TRBV2 and TRBJ1-4; D possibly corresponds to TRBD1 (6 bases). Trimming took off 5 bases at V and 7 bases at J, with 14 bases between the two ends. The CDR3 is 14 residues long. The V gene's germline CDR1 is SNHLY and CDR2 FYNNEI. The CDR3 spells CASSPGTSGEKLFF. DNA of the CDR3: TGTGCCAGCAGTCCCGGGACATCGGGTGAAAAACTGTTTTTT.

The rearrangement uses TRBV10-2 and TRBJ2-5; D is unresolved. Germline CDR1 and CDR2: WSHSY and SAAADI. The CDR3 totals 14 residues. V was cut by 0 bases and J by 3 bases, with 8 bases left in between. CDR3 DNA sequence: TGCGCCAGCAGTGAGTCGACTCCGGAAGAGACCCAGTACTTC. Protein: CASSESTPEETQYF.

This clonotype has ten or more counts. This sequence joins TRBV20-1 and TRBJ2-5; D remains ambiguous. This CDR3 is 13 amino acids long. V was pared by 3 bases and J by 1 base, with 9 bases between. Germline assignment: CDR1 DFQATT and CDR2 SNEGSKA (reference sequence). Here the CDR3 DNA reads TGCAGTGCTAGTAGTCTCAGCCAAGAGACCCAGTACTTC. Encoded protein: CSASSLSQETQYF.

This clonotype was counted at least ten times. V usage is TRBV2 and J usage is TRBJ2-1, with 7 positions matching TRBD1. The CDR3 is 15 amino acids. Germline trimming cut 6 bases from V and 0 bases from J; bases unmatched to any gene: 5. The V gene's germline CDR1 is SNHLY and CDR2 FYNNEI. CDR3 sequence (DNA): TGTGCCAGCAGGGGGACAGCTAGCTCCTACAATGAGCAGTTCTTC. It translates to CASRGTASSYNEQFF. Combining the CDR3 with reference TRBV2 and TRBJ2-1 gives the whole variable domain EPEVTQTPSHQVTQMGQEVILRCVPISNHLYFYWYRQILGQKVEFLVSFYNNEISEKSEIFDDQFSVERPDGSNFTLKIRSTKLEDSAMYFCASRGTASSYNEQFFGPGTRLTVL.

This clonotype has ten or more counts. This chain uses TRBV24-1 with TRBJ1-5; tentative D call: TRBD1 (5 bases). The V end lost 4 bases, the J end lost 6 bases, and 9 bases lay between the germline ends. This CDR3 contains 13 residues. Germline V gene lookup returns CDR1 KGHDR and CDR2 SFDVKD. The CDR3, as DNA: TGTGCCACCAGTGACAGGGTAGGTCAGCCCCAGCATTTT. It yields the protein CATSDRVGQPQHF.

Ten or more counts support this clonotype. V gene TRBV28 combines with J gene TRBJ2-4, with a weak D call TRBD2 (6 bases). The CDR3 has 15 amino acids. Germline V gene sequence: CDR1 MDHEN, CDR2 SYDVKM. Trimming took 5 bases from V and 1 from J, leaving 12 bases between them. The CDR3 DNA sequence: TGTGCCAGCAGTGGGGAGGAGGCGGCCAAAAACATTCAGTACTTC. The encoded protein is CASSGEEAAKNIQYF.

This clonotype has a count of ten or more. This chain connects TRBV20-1 to TRBJ1-3, with D possibly being TRBD1 (6 bases). Germline V gives CDR1 DFQATT, CDR2 SNEGSKA (reference sequence). V lost 0 bases to trimming and J lost 2 bases, with 8 bases between them. The CDR3 is 14 residues long. CDR3: CSARDGTTGNTIYF. The CDR3 nucleotides read TGCAGTGCTAGAGATGGGACAACTGGAAACACCATATATTTT.

This clonotype has only a few counts. This chain connects TRBV11-2 to TRBJ2-5; D ambiguous. Deletions cut 2 bases from V and 5 bases from J, with 12 bases between. CDR1 SGHAT and CDR2 FQNNGV come from the germline V gene. The CDR3 is 14 amino acids. The CDR3, as DNA: TGTGCCAGCAGCTTATTTGCGCCTCCCGAGACCCAGTACTTC. This gives the protein CASSLFAPPETQYF.

Ten or more counts support this clonotype. The V call is TRBV7-3, the J call TRBJ2-2; possible D gene TRBD2, 5 bases. In germline, CDR1 is SGHTA, CDR2 FQGTGA. Between the trimmed V and J ends, which lost 5 bases and 9 bases, there was a span of 16 bases. The CDR3 sequence is 14 residues long. As DNA, the CDR3 is TGTGCCAGCAGCCCCGGCGGGCTGGTCAGGGAGCTGTTTTTT. It specifies CASSPGGLVRELFF.

This clonotype was seen a handful of times. This chain links TRBV5-1 with TRBJ2-5, with D perhaps matching TRBD1 (6 bases). The CDR3 length is 14 residues. The germline V gene encodes CDR1 SGHRS and CDR2 YFSETQ. The V gene lost 4 bases and the J gene lost 2 bases, with 12 bases spanning the gap. CDR3 loop: CASSTSDRQETQYF. CDR3 DNA: TGCGCCAGCAGCACCTCGGACAGACAAGAGACCCAGTACTTC.

This chain connects TRBV11-2 to TRBJ1-2; TRBD1 matches at 9 bases. Trimming cost V 4 bases and J 4 bases; bases outside gene matches: 7. The CDR3 is made up of 15 amino acids. Germline V gene data show CDR1 as SGHAT and CDR2 as FQNNGV. CDR3 DNA: TGTGCCAGCAGCTCGAACAGGGGGCGGGGCTATGGCTACACCTTC. Protein: CASSSNRGRGYGYTF.

This clonotype was observed many times. V is TRBV7-9 and J is TRBJ1-1; D is perhaps TRBD1 (5 bases). Trimming shortened V by 6 bases and J by 0 bases, and 14 bases separated the two germline ends. The CDR3 totals 15 residues. CDR1 is SEHNR and CDR2 is FQNEAQ in the germline V gene (reference sequence). CDR3 sequence reads: CASRRLQELNTEAFF. As DNA, the CDR3 is TGTGCCAGCAGAAGACTACAGGAGCTGAACACTGAAGCTTTCTTT.

This clonotype has ten or more counts. The chain uses TRBV28 and TRBJ2-2, with 8 bases identical to TRBD1. CDR3 length: 15 amino acids. V shed 6 bases, J shed 3 bases, and the junction held 6 bases outside the gene matches. Per germline, CDR1 MDHEN and CDR2 SYDVKM. The DNA for the CDR3 is TGTGCCAGCAGGCTTACAGGGGGATACACCGGGGAGCTGTTTTTT. Translating it yields CASRLTGGYTGELFF.

This clonotype was counted ten times or more. The CDR3 region is CAISAGASGGRDTQYF. Here the CDR3 DNA reads TGTGCCATCAGCGCGGGGGCTAGCGGGGGCCGGGATACGCAGTATTTT. The V and J genes are TRBV10-3 and TRBJ2-3; TRBD2 matches at 10 bases. This CDR3 has 16 residues. V trimming: 6 bases; J trimming: 6 bases; junction bases outside the gene matches: 12. Germline CDR1 is ENHRY and CDR2 is SYGVKD.

This clonotype was found once. The chain uses TRBV6-1 and TRBJ2-2, with 7 bases that match TRBD2. Trimming cost V 8 bases and J 1 base; bases outside gene matches: 10. CDR1 MNHNS and CDR2 SASEGT come from the germline V gene. The CDR3 runs 16 residues. The CDR3 sequence: CASYTRTRGNTGELFF. As DNA, the CDR3 is TGTGCCAGCTATACCAGGACTAGGGGGAACACCGGGGAGCTGTTTTTT.